Listed below are T cell receptor beta chains from one sample, sequenced in a study of CD8+CD57+ T cells in acquired aplastic anemia. Each CDR3 protein gets one entry after TCRdb re-called the reads with MiXCR. The sample holds about 68,000 distinct CDR3 sequences, 45% to 55% seen once. The sequenced sample was sorted CD4+, CD8+, or CD8+CD57+ T cells (not recorded which) from PBMCs. These receptors were obtained from a human donor in good health, serving as a control. CDR3s include the opening cysteine and the closing phenylalanine or tryptophan.

j_call v_call cdr3_aa
TRBJ2-1 TRBV7-9 CASSDPSRENEQFF
TRBJ2-7 TRBV9 CASSAGLAEPYEQYF
TRBJ2-1 TRBV24-1 CATSDYRTSLVNEQFF
TRBJ2-1 TRBV15 CATSPASLNEQFF
TRBJ2-5 TRBV7-9 CASSHKTGKETQYF
TRBJ1-2 TRBV10-3 CAISELSGTLGYTF
TRBJ2-7 TRBV29-1 CSVGQGAYEQYF
TRBJ1-1 TRBV11-1 CASAMKTGFWSTKNNTEAFF
TRBJ1-5 TRBV29-1 CSVGTGENSNQPQHF
TRBJ1-2 TRBV29-1 CSVATAGYGYTF
TRBJ2-7 TRBV4-3 CASSLRTGEIYEQYF
TRBJ2-5 TRBV29-1 CSVEGLAGGQETQYF
TRBJ1-1 TRBV27 CASSFGGATEAFF
TRBJ1-2 TRBV6-1 CASSEARGQMDNYGYTF
TRBJ2-1 TRBV11-2 CASSLGGGAWEQFF
TRBJ2-7 TRBV10-3 CAISAMTSGVSYEQYF
TRBJ2-3 TRBV3-1 CASSQDYGDLTDTQYF
TRBJ1-2 TRBV7-9 CASSSLSTADYGYTF
TRBJ2-1 TRBV12-3/TRBV12-4 CASSPAAPLYNEQFF
TRBJ2-7 TRBV19 CASSSSYEQYF
TRBJ1-1 TRBV29-1 CSVGGPEAFF
TRBJ2-3 TRBV4-2 CASSPLAGGSTDTQYF
TRBJ2-7 TRBV7-3 CASSLGGGRSYEQYF
TRBJ1-1 TRBV6-1 CASSEPPGMNTEAFF
TRBJ1-2 TRBV20-1 CSARGGGNGYTF
TRBJ1-1 TRBV5-6 CASSDTGHTEAFF
TRBJ2-7 TRBV7-9 CASSPGSVYEQYF
TRBJ1-1 TRBV29-1 CSVVGSVGGGTEAFF
TRBJ2-7 TRBV7-8 CASSFGRYEQYF
TRBJ1-5 TRBV6-1 CASTVEGRNQPQHF
TRBJ1-1 TRBV5-1 CASSLGTEAFF
TRBJ1-2 TRBV5-1 CASSLKGSRVDGYTF
TRBJ1-2 TRBV24-1 CATSDIQINYGYTF
TRBJ1-3 TRBV10-3 CAISDRGQGGNTIYF
TRBJ1-6 TRBV2 CASRSGQGAYNSPLHF
TRBJ2-5 TRBV19 CASSIRAEETQYF
TRBJ1-2 TRBV9 CARSFMGQGNYGYTF
TRBJ2-6 TRBV7-9 CASSPDRGVGLSGANVLTF
TRBJ2-7 TRBV20-1 CSAKKTGAQIYEQYF
TRBJ2-7 TRBV4-3 CASSQASGAAYEQYF
TRBJ2-1 TRBV7-3 CASSTQGNEQFF
TRBJ2-7 TRBV2 CASSRSGFGYEQYF
TRBJ2-1 TRBV20-1 CSARPTGAGVYNEQFF
TRBJ2-1 TRBV12-3/TRBV12-4 CASSLQGALNEQFF
TRBJ2-7 TRBV24-1 CATSTGGGYEQYF
TRBJ1-1 TRBV12-3/TRBV12-4 CASSQTGHGTEAFF
TRBJ2-5 TRBV7-7 CASSLGQRETQYF
TRBJ2-2 TRBV7-2 CASSLRAGNTGELFF
TRBJ2-7 TRBV29-1 CSVQTGTGGRDF